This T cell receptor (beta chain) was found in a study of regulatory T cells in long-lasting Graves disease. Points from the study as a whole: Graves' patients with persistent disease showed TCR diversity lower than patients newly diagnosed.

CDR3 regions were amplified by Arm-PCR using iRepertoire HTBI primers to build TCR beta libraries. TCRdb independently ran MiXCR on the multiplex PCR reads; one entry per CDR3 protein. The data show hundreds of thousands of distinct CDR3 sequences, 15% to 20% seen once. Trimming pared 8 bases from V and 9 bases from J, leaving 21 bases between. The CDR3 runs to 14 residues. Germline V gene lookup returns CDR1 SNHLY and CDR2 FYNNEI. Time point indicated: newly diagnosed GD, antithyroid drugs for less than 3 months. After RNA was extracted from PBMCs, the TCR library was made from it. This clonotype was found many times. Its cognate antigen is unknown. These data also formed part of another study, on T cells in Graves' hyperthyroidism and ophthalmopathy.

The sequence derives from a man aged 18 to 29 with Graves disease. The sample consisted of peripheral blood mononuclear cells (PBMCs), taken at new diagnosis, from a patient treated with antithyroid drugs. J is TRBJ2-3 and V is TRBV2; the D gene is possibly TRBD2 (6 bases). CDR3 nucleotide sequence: TGTGCCAGCGAAGACTCCCGGGCTGGGGGGACGCAGTATTTT. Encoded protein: CASEDSRAGGTQYF.